This passage covers 7 T cell receptor beta chains from one sample sequenced in a study of OX40 agonist ivuxolimab in advanced cancers. The repertoire was sequenced with immunoSEQ multiplex PCR; TCRdb's copy has only in-frame clones and lacks some. Among tens of thousands of clones listed, less than 90% were seen once. The sample was CD4+ or CD8+ T cells sorted from blood, taken in a trial of the OX40 agonist ivuxolimab. The receptors come from an adult with an advanced solid tumor such as melanoma, head and neck, liver or kidney cancer.

The J gene is TRBJ1-6, the V gene TRBV11-3; 8 bases map to TRBD1. Trimming cost V 0 bases and J 9 bases; bases outside gene matches: 4. This CDR3 has 15 residues. The germline CDR1 and CDR2 sequences are SGHNT and YENEEA. Here the CDR3 DNA reads TGTGCCAGCAGCTTAGATCGGACAGGGCCTTCACCCCTCCACTTT. This translates into CASSLDRTGPSPLHF.

The V and J genes are TRBV7-8 and TRBJ1-2; TRBD1 is a possible D gene (6 bases). Germline V gives CDR1 SGHVS, CDR2 FQNEAQ. V was clipped by 5 bases and J by 4 bases, with 17 bases between them. The CDR3 has 15 amino acids. This CDR3 reads CASSPESMTGYGYTF. CDR3 in DNA: TGTGCCAGCAGCCCAGAGAGTATGACAGGCTATGGCTACACCTTC.

This clone was observed once. The chain links TRBV2 to TRBJ2-1, with 12 nucleotides matching TRBD2. Per germline, CDR1 SNHLY and CDR2 FYNNEI. V lost 6 bases to trimming and J lost 8 bases; unmatched junction nucleotides: 8. This CDR3 has 15 amino acids. The CDR3 sequence is CASSPLAGGMDEQFF. CDR3 nucleotide sequence: TGTGCCAGCAGCCCACTAGCGGGGGGCATGGATGAGCAGTTCTTC.

The rearrangement uses TRBV19 and TRBJ1-4; D not certain. The CDR3 length is 15 residues. V was cut by 6 bases and J by 5 bases, with 16 bases left in between. Looked up from germline, CDR1 is LNHDA and CDR2 is SQIVND (reference sequence). CDR3: CASSPIEGRNEKLFF. CDR3 DNA sequence: TGTGCCAGTAGCCCTATAGAGGGTAGGAATGAAAAACTGTTTTTT.

This chain uses TRBV5-4 with TRBJ2-1; the D call may be TRBD1 or TRBD2 (6 bases each). Germline V gene sequence: CDR1 SGHNT, CDR2 YYREEE (reference sequence). With 2 bases removed from V and 7 bases from J, the gap between germline ends came to 13 bases. There are 14 residues in the CDR3. The CDR3 DNA sequence: TGTGCCAGCAGCTTAAGCCTAGGGGGGAATGAGCAGTTCTTC. Translating it yields CASSLSLGGNEQFF.

This clone was seen just once. The V call is TRBV9, the J call TRBJ2-1; the D is unclear. The CDR3 consists of 16 residues. Germline values: CDR1 SGDLS, CDR2 YYNGEE. Trimming took 4 bases from V and 0 from J, leaving 14 bases between them. The CDR3 reads CASSPGPLGSYNEQFF. The CDR3 DNA sequence: TGTGCCAGCAGCCCCGGACCCCTCGGCTCCTACAATGAGCAGTTCTTC.

This clone was seen more than once but under ten times. J is TRBJ2-1 and V is TRBV19; D remains unclear. Trimming took off 2 bases at V and 9 bases at J, with 17 bases between the two ends. Per the germline V gene, CDR1 is LNHDA and CDR2 is SQIVND (reference sequence). The CDR3 spans 15 residues. Here the CDR3 reads CASSIRHRVSFEQFF. The CDR3 DNA reads TGTGCCAGTAGTATAAGACACCGCGTCTCGTTTGAGCAGTTCTTC.